The 16 T cell receptor beta chains reported below all come from one sample, sequenced in a study of T-cell memory formation after mild COVID-19. TCRdb re-analysed the 5' RACE reads in MiXCR, keeping a single row per CDR3 protein. The sample has 92,000 or so distinct CDR3 sequences; roughly 16% are singletons. What was sequenced was PBMCs or a T cell subset sorted from them (not recorded which). All receptors come from a man between 18 and 35 years old who had mild COVID-19 (a few samples of this study predate the infection). Cell type and time point are not known.

The chain links TRBV12-3 or TRBV12-4 to TRBJ1-5; 9 positions agree with TRBD1. V lost 6 bases to trimming and J lost 7 bases; unmatched junction nucleotides: 7. There are 14 residues in the CDR3. Written as DNA, the CDR3 is TGTGCCAGCAGATCGGGACAGGGAAACCAGCCCCAGCATTTT. Translating gives CASRSGQGNQPQHF.

This clonotype was counted only a few times. The chain has TRBV29-1 and TRBJ1-1, with a possible D match to TRBD1 (5 bases). The CDR3 length is 12 residues. The V gene lost 7 bases and the J gene lost 6 bases, with 15 bases spanning the gap. Germline assignment: CDR1 SQVTM and CDR2 ANQGSEA. The DNA for the CDR3 is TGCAGCGCGCCGTGGATGGGGGCTGAAGCTTTCTTT. It translates to CSAPWMGAEAFF.

CDR3 loop: CASSVADTGRGETQYF. The DNA for the CDR3 is TGTGCCAGCAGCGTAGCTGATACAGGCCGGGGCGAGACCCAGTACTTC. This chain connects TRBV9 to TRBJ2-5; D assignment may be TRBD1 or TRBD2 (5 bases each). Trimming left V 0 bases short and J 5 bases short, with 17 bases between. The CDR3 length is 16 residues. The germline V gene has CDR1 SGDLS and CDR2 YYNGEE.

By share, this clonotype counts as large (0.1 to 1%). The V and J genes are TRBV4-1 and TRBJ1-1; D uncertain. Trimming took 4 bases from V and 6 from J, leaving 12 bases between them. The length of the CDR3 is 13 residues. Germline V gives CDR1 MGHRA, CDR2 YSYEKL. The CDR3 loop reads CASSPREVAEAFF. The DNA of the CDR3 is TGCGCCAGCAGCCCTAGGGAGGTGGCTGAAGCTTTCTTT.

The V call is TRBV5-1, the J call TRBJ1-1; TRBD1 is a possible D gene (5 bases). Between the trimmed V and J ends, which lost 1 base and 1 base, there was a span of 11 bases. This CDR3 region has 15 residues. Germline values: CDR1 SGHRS, CDR2 YFSETQ. The CDR3 sequence is CASSLTGRGNTEAFF. In DNA form, the CDR3 reads TGCGCCAGCAGCTTGACGGGGCGGGGGAACACTGAAGCTTTCTTT.

A few counts support this clonotype. The chain uses TRBV6-5 and TRBJ2-7, with 8 bases aligning to TRBD1. Trimming took 9 bases from V and 3 from J; bases not matched to a gene: 10. The CDR3 sequence is 14 residues long. Germline V CDR1 and CDR2: MNHEY, SVGAGI. CDR3 loop: CASPTCDRGYEQYV. CDR3 sequence (DNA): TGTGCCAGTCCAACTTGTGACAGGGGCTACGAGCAGTACGTC.

This clonotype was seen more than once but under ten times. The chain has TRBV2 and TRBJ2-3; 8 nucleotides line up with TRBD2. The CDR3 spans 19 residues. CDR1 is SNHLY, CDR2 FYNNEI, per germline. J was trimmed by 0 bases and V by 0 bases; bases with no gene match: 11. Here the CDR3 DNA reads TGTGCCAGCAGTGAAGCTGAGGGACTAGAGACCGATAGCACAGATACGCAGTATTTT. Translated: CASSEAEGLETDSTDTQYF. Full variable domain (rest looked up from reference TRBV2 and TRBJ2-3): EPEVTQTPSHQVTQMGQEVILRCVPISNHLYFYWYRQILGQKVEFLVSFYNNEISEKSEIFDDQFSVERPDGSNFTLKIRSTKLEDSAMYFCASSEAEGLETDSTDTQYFGPGTRLTVL.

This clonotype has a handful of counts. CDR3 loop: CASSHLTGVSTDTQYF. CDR3 in DNA: TGCGCCAGCAGCCACTTGACAGGGGTTAGCACAGATACGCAGTATTTT. The J gene is TRBJ2-3, the V gene TRBV4-3; TRBD1 agrees at 8 bases. The CDR3 loop spans 16 amino acids. Germline V gives CDR1 LGHNA, CDR2 YSLEER. V lost 3 bases and J lost 0; bases outside the gene matches: 5.

This clonotype was counted at least ten times. The J gene is TRBJ2-3, the V gene TRBV25-1; tentative D call: TRBD1 (6 bases). The germline V gene encodes CDR1 MGHDK and CDR2 SYGVNS. Trimming removed 2 bases from V and 0 bases from J, with 21 bases in between. This CDR3 spans 19 amino acids. The CDR3 here is CASSEEFTGTPVSTDTQYF. As DNA, the CDR3 is TGTGCCAGCAGTGAAGAATTTACCGGGACACCTGTTAGCACAGATACGCAGTATTTT.

The chain is built from TRBV2 and TRBJ1-2; D is perhaps TRBD1 (5 bases). This CDR3 comprises 15 residues. Trimming took 0 bases from V and 6 from J, leaving 14 bases between them. Germline-derived CDR1 and CDR2 are SNHLY and FYNNEI. The CDR3 spells CASSEAARGRDGYTF. The CDR3 nucleotides are TGTGCCAGCAGTGAAGCCGCCCGGGGACGAGATGGCTACACCTTC.

The rearrangement uses TRBV29-1 and TRBJ1-1, with a weak D call TRBD1 (5 bases). Germline loops: CDR1 SQVTM, CDR2 ANQGSEA. Trimming left V 4 bases short and J 3 bases short, with 9 bases between. The CDR3 is 12 amino acids. The CDR3 sequence: CSVVRGDTEAFF. CDR3 bases: TGCAGCGTTGTCCGGGGGGACACTGAAGCTTTCTTT.

This clonotype was seen more than once but under ten times. The chain combines TRBV20-1 with TRBJ2-1; D call uncertain. Between the trimmed V and J ends, which lost 4 bases and 6 bases, there was a span of 22 bases. Germline V CDR1 and CDR2: DFQATT, SNEGSKA (reference sequence). The CDR3 is 16 amino acids. CDR3 amino acids: CSANPALVAWGNEQFF. The CDR3 bases are TGCAGTGCTAACCCAGCGCTCGTGGCGTGGGGCAATGAGCAGTTCTTC.

This clonotype appeared a few times. The rearrangement uses TRBV12-3 or TRBV12-4 and TRBJ1-5, with D possibly TRBD1 on 5 matching bases. This CDR3 has 15 amino acids. Trimming took 7 bases from V and 9 from J, leaving 22 bases between them. This chain's CDR3 is CASTSGDPSLWPQHF. CDR3 coding DNA: TGTGCCAGCACCTCCGGGGACCCCTCACTTTGGCCCCAGCATTTT.

This clonotype was counted a few times. This chain uses TRBV6-2 or TRBV6-3 with TRBJ2-5; D possibly corresponds to TRBD1 (6 bases). V lost 8 bases, J lost 1 base, and 17 bases lay in between. The germline V gene has CDR1 MNHEY and CDR2 SVGEGT. This CDR3 contains 15 residues. The CDR3 DNA follows: TGTGCCAGCCTAAGGTCCAGGGGCCTCCAAGAGACCCAGTACTTC. Translated, it gives CASLRSRGLQETQYF.

This clonotype was recorded a few times. The V call is TRBV4-3, the J call TRBJ2-1, with a weak D call TRBD2 (5 bases). Germline lookup yields CDR1 LGHNA and CDR2 YSLEER. Trimming left V 1 base short and J 3 bases short, with 7 bases between. The CDR3 has 14 residues. The CDR3 loop is CASSQVRDYNEQFF. The DNA for the CDR3 is TGCGCCAGCAGCCAAGTCCGGGACTACAATGAGCAGTTCTTC.

The sample holds many counts of this clonotype. The chain carries TRBV2 and TRBJ2-7; no clear D. V gave up 10 bases and J gave up 0 bases, with 13 bases separating them. Per the germline V gene, CDR1 is SNHLY and CDR2 is FYNNEI. The CDR3 length is 13 residues. The CDR3 region has the DNA TGTGCCACTACCCTGACTGACTCCTACGAGCAGTACTTC. Protein product: CATTLTDSYEQYF.